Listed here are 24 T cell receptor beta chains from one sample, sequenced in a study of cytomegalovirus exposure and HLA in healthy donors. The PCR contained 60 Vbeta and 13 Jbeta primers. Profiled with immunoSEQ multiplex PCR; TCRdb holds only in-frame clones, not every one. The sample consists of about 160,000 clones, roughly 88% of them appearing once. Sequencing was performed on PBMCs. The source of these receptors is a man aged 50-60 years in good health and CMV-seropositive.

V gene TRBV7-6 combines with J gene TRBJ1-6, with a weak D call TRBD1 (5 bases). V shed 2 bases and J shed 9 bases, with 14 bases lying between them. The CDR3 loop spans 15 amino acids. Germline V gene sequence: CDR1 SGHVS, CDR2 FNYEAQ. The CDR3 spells CASSLIGGNGSPLHF. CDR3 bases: TGTGCCAGCAGCTTAATCGGGGGGAATGGTTCACCCCTCCACTTT.

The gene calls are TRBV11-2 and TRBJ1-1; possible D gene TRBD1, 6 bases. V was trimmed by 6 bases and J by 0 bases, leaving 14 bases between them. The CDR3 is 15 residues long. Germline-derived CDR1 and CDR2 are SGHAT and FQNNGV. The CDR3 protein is CASRQLGQLNTEAFF. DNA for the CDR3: TGTGCCAGCAGGCAACTTGGACAGTTGAACACTGAAGCTTTCTTT.

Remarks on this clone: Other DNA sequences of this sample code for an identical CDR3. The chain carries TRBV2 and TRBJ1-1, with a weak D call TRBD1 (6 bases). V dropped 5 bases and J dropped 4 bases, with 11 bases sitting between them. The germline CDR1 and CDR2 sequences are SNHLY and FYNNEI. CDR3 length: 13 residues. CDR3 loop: CASSLTGGTEAFF. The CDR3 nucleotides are TGTGCCAGCAGTTTGACAGGAGGCACTGAAGCTTTCTTT. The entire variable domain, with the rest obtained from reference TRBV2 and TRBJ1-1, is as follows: EPEVTQTPSHQVTQMGQEVILRCVPISNHLYFYWYRQILGQKVEFLVSFYNNEISEKSEIFDDQFSVERPDGSNFTLKIRSTKLEDSAMYFCASSLTGGTEAFFGQGTRLTVV.

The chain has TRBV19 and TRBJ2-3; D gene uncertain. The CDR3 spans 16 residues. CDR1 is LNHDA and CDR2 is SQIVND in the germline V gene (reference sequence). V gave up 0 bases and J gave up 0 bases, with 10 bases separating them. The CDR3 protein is CASSIDRELSTDTQYF. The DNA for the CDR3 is TGTGCCAGTAGTATAGATCGAGAACTAAGCACAGATACGCAGTATTTT. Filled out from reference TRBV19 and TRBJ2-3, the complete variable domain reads DGGITQSPKYLFRKEGQNVTLSCEQNLNHDAMYWYRQDPGQGLRLIYYSQIVNDFQKGDIAEGYSVSREKKESFPLTVTSAQKNPTAFYLCASSIDRELSTDTQYFGPGTRLTVL.

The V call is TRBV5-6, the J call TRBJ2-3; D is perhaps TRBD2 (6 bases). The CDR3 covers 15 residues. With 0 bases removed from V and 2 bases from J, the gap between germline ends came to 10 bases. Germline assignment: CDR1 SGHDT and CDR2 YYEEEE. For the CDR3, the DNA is TGTGCCAGCAGCTTGGCCGGAGGGGCCACAGATACGCAGTATTTT. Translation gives CASSLAGGATDTQYF.

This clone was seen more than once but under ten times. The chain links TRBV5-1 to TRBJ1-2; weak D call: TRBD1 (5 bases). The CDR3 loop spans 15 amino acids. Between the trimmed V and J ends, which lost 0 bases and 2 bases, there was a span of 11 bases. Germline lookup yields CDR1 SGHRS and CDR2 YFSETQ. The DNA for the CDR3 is TGCGCCAGCAGCTTGGAAGGGGTACCCAACTATGGCTACACCTTC. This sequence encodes CASSLEGVPNYGYTF.

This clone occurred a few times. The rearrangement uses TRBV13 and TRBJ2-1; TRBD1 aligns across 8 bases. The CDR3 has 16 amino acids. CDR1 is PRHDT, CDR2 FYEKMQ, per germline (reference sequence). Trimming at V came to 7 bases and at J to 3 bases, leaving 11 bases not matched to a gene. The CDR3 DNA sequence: TGTGCCAGCACGGCCTCGGACGGACAGGGCTACAATGAGCAGTTCTTC. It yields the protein CASTASDGQGYNEQFF.

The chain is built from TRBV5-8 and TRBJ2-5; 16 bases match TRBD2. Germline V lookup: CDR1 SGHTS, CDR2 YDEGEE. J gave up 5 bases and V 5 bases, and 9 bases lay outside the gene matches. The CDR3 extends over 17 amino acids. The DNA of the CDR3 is TGTGCCAGCAGTTCCGGGACTAGCGGGGGGGCCGTTGAGACCCAGTACTTC. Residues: CASSSGTSGGAVETQYF.

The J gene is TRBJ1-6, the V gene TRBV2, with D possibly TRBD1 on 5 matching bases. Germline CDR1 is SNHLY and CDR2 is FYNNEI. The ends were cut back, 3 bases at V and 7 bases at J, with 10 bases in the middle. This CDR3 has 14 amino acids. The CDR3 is CASSENRINSPLHF. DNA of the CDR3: TGTGCCAGCAGTGAGAACAGGATAAATTCACCCCTCCACTTT.

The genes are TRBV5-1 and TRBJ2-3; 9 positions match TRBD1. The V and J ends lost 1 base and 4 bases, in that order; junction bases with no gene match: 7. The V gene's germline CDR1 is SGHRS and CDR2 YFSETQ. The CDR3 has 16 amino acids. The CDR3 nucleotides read TGCGCCAGCAGCTTGATGGGACAGGGAAGGGCAGATACGCAGTATTTT. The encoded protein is CASSLMGQGRADTQYF.

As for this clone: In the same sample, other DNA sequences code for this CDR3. The CDR3 here is CATSRATSGDRPYNEQFF. The CDR3 DNA is TGTGCCACCAGCAGAGCTACTTCAGGGGACAGGCCTTACAATGAGCAGTTCTTC. The V call is TRBV15, the J call TRBJ2-1, with 8 bases lining up with TRBD1. CDR3 length: 18 amino acids. Germline V gene lookup returns CDR1 LNHNV and CDR2 YYDKDF (reference sequence). V was clipped by 1 base and J by 4 bases; unmatched bases: 12.

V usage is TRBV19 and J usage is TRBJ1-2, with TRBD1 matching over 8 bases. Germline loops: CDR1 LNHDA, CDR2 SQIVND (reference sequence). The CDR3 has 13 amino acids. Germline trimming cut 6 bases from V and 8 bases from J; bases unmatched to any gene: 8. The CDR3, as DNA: TGTGCCAGTAGCTATCAGGGGGCGCAGGGCTACACCTTC. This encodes CASSYQGAQGYTF.

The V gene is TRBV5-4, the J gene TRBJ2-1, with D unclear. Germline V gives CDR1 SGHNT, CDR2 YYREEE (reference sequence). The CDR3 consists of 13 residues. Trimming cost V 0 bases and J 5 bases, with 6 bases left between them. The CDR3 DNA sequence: TGTGCCAGCAGCTTGGACAGAGACAATGAGCAGTTCTTC. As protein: CASSLDRDNEQFF. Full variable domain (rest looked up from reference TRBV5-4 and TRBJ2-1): ETGVTQSPTHLIKTRGQQVTLRCSSQSGHNTVSWYQQALGQGPQFIFQYYREEENGRGNFPPRFSGLQFPNYSSELNVNALELDDSALYLCASSLDRDNEQFFGPGTRLTVL.

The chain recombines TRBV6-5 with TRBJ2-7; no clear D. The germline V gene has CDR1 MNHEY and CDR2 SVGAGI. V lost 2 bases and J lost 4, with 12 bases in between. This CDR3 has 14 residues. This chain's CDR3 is CASSYTLDSYEQYV. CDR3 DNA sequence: TGTGCCAGCAGTTACACCTTAGACTCGTACGAGCAGTACGTC.

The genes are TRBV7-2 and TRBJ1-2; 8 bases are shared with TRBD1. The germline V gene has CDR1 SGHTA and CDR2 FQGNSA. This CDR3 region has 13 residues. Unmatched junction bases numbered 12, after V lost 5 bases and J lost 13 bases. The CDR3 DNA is TGTGCCAGCAGCGGGGAAGGGACAGGCGAGTTCACCTTC. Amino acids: CASSGEGTGEFTF.

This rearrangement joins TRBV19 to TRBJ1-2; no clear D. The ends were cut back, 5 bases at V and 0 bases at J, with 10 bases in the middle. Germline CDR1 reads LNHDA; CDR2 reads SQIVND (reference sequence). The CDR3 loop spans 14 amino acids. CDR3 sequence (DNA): TGTGCCAGTAGTCAGGTACAAGCTAACTATGGCTACACCTTC. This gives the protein CASSQVQANYGYTF.

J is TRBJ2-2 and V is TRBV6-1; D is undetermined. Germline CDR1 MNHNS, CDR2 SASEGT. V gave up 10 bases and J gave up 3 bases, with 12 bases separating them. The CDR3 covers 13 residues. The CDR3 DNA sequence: TGTGCCACCGACTTGATTCACACCGGGGAGCTGTTTTTT. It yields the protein CATDLIHTGELFF.

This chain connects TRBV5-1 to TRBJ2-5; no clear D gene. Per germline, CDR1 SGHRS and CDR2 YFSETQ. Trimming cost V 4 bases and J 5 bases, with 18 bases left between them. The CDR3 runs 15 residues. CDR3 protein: CASSPDVGRGETQYF. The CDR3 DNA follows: TGCGCCAGCAGCCCCGATGTAGGTCGCGGTGAGACCCAGTACTTC.

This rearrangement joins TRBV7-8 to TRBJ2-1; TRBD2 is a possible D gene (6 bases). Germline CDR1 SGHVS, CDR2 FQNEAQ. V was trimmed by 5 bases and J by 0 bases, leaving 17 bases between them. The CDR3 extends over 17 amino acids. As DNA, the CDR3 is TGTGCCAGCAGCCCCCTGCCCCGGGGGAGCTCCTACAATGAGCAGTTCTTC. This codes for CASSPLPRGSSYNEQFF. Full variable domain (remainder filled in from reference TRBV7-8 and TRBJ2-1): GAGVSQSPRYKVAKRGQDVALRCDPISGHVSLFWYQQALGQGPEFLTYFQNEAQLDKSGLPSDRFFAERPEGSVSTLKIQRTQQEDSAVYLCASSPLPRGSSYNEQFFGPGTRLTVL.

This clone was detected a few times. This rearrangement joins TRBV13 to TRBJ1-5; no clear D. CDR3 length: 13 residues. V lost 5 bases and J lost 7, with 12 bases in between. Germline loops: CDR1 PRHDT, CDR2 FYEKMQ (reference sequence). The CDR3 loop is CASSPRGRQPQHF. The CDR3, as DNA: TGTGCCAGCAGCCCTCGAGGGCGGCAGCCCCAGCATTTT.

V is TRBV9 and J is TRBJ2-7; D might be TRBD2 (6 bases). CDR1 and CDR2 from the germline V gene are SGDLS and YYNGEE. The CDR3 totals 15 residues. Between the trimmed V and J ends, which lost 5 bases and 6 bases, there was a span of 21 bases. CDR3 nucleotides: TGTGCCAGCAGTTATGGAGGGGCGGAGGGTGCCGAGCAGTACTTC. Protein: CASSYGGAEGAEQYF.

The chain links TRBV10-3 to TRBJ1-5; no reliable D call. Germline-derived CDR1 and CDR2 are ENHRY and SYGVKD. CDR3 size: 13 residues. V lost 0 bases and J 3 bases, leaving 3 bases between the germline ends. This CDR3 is CAISESYNQPQHF. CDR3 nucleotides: TGTGCCATCAGTGAGTCCTACAATCAGCCCCAGCATTTT.

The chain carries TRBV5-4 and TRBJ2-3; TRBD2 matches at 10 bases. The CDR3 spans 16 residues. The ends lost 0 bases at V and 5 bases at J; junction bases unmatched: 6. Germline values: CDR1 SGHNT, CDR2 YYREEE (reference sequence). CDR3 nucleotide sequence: TGTGCCAGCAGCTTGGGGAGCGGGAGGGCCGGAGATACGCAGTATTTT. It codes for CASSLGSGRAGDTQYF.

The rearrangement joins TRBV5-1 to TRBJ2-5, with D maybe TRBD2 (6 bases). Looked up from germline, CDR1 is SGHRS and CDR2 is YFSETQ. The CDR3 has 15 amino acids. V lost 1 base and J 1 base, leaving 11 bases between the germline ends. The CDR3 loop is CASSLKAGIQETQYF. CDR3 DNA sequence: TGCGCCAGCAGCTTGAAGGCGGGGATCCAAGAGACCCAGTACTTC.